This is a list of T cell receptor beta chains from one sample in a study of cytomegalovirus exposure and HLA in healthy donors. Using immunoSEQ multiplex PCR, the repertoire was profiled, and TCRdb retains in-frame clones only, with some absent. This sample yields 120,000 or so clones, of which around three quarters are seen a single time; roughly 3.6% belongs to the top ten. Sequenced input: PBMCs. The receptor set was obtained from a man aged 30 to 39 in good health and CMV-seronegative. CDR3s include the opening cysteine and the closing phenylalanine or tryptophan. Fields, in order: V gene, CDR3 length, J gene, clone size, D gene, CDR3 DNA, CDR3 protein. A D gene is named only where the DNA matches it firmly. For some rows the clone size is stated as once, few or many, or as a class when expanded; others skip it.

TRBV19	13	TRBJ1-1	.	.	TGTGCCAGTAGTATCTGGTCCCGGACTGAAGCTTTCTTT	CASSIWSRTEAFF
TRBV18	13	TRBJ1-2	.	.	TGTGCCAGCTCACCGGCACAGGACTATGGCTACACCTTC	CASSPAQDYGYTF
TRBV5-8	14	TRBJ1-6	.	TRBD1	TGTGCCAGCAGCTTGGGACAGGGGAATTCACCCCTCCACTTT	CASSLGQGNSPLHF
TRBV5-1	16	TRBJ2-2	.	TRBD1	TGCGCCAGCAGACCAAGGACAGGGGAGTACGCCGGGGAGCTGTTTTTT	CASRPRTGEYAGELFF
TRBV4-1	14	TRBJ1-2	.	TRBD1	TGCGCCAGCAGCCAAGATGGGACAGGGTCGAGCTACACCTTC	CASSQDGTGSSYTF
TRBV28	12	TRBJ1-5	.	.	TGTGCCCAGGGTATAGGCAATCAGCCCCAGCATTTT	CAQGIGNQPQHF
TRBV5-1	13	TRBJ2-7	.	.	TGCGCCAGCAGTTTCGAGGGCGCGGACGAGCAGTACTTC	CASSFEGADEQYF
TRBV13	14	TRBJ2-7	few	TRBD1	TGTGCCAGCACCCGGGCAGGGGGTGGTTACGAGCAGTACTTC	CASTRAGGGYEQYF
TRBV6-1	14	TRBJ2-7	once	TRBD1	TGTGCCAGCAGTCAAACCGGGACAGGGGACGAGCAGTACTTC	CASSQTGTGDEQYF
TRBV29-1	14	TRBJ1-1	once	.	TGCAGCGCCAGCCCCCCGGGACAGAACACTGAAGCTTTCTTT	CSASPPGQNTEAFF
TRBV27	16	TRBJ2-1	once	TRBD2	TGTGCCAGCAGTTTACGGGGGGGTCTCTCCTACAATGAGCAGTTCTTC	CASSLRGGLSYNEQFF
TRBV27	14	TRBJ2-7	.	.	TGTGCCAGCAGTTTAAGTGGGAGCGAGTACGAGCAGTACTTC	CASSLSGSEYEQYF
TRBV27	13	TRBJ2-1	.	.	TGTGCCAGCAGTTCGACTCTAGCGAATGAGCAGTTCTTC	CASSSTLANEQFF
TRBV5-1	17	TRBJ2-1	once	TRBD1	TGCGCCAGCAGCTTGGGACAGGGCCACAGCTCCTACAATGAGCAGTTCTTC	CASSLGQGHSSYNEQFF
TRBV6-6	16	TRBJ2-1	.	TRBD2	TGTGCCAGCAGTTACTCTATCGGGGGGGCCAATAATGAGCAGTTCTTC	CASSYSIGGANNEQFF
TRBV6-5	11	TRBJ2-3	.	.	TGTGCCAGCAGTTTAGAGAATACGCAGTATTTT	CASSLENTQYF
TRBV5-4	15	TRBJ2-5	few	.	TGTGCCAGCAGCCGCGCCCAGGGTAATAGGGAGACCCAGTACTTC	CASSRAQGNRETQYF
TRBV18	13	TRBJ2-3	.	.	TGTGCCAGCTCACCACGGAGTCCGGATACGCAGTATTTT	CASSPRSPDTQYF
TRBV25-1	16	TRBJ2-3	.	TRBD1	TGTGCCAGCAGTGAAACGGGGCAGGGGGCGCTGGATACGCAGTATTTT	CASSETGQGALDTQYF
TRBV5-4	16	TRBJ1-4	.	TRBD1	TGTGCCAGCAGCTTGGGTACAGGGGGCTCTGAAGTAAAACTGTTTTTT	CASSLGTGGSEVKLFF
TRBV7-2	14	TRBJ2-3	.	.	TGTGCCAGCAGCTTAGGGAGCGGGACAGATACGCAGTATTTT	CASSLGSGTDTQYF
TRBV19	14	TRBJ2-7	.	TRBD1	TGTGCCAGTGATACAGGGGGCGCTTCCTACGAGCAGTACTTC	CASDTGGASYEQYF